This entry is about one T cell receptor (beta chain). Its antigen is as yet unknown. These data are taken from a study of shared clonotypes between healthy human individuals. Study summary: Three plates each covered CD4 naive and memory; CD8 naive two, CD8 memory one.

Generated by immunoSEQ multiplex PCR, the TCRdb table keeps only in-frame clones and is missing some. The sample consists of 2 million to 2.5 million clones, 95% of them appearing once. General study results and limits: Sharing across four donors was seen in 5% to 5.5% of naive CD4 clonotypes. Generation probabilities were higher for clonotypes shared across all four sorted-subset donors than for unshared ones.

Researchers partitioned CD4+ cells into CD45RA+ naive and CD45RA-negative memory subsets. The CDR3 spans 12 residues. The V gene's germline CDR1 is WNHNN and CDR2 SYGVQD (reference sequence). Trimming cost V 7 bases and J 4 bases, with 11 bases left between them. The chain links TRBV10-1 to TRBJ2-7, with D possibly matching TRBD1 (5 bases). Material: naive CD4+ T cells sorted from blood. Specified subset: CD45RA+ positively selected. The receptor comes from a young man in good health. The CDR3 DNA reads TGCGCCAGCACCCGTAGGGGTTACGAGCAGTACTTC. Its protein is CASTRRGYEQYF.